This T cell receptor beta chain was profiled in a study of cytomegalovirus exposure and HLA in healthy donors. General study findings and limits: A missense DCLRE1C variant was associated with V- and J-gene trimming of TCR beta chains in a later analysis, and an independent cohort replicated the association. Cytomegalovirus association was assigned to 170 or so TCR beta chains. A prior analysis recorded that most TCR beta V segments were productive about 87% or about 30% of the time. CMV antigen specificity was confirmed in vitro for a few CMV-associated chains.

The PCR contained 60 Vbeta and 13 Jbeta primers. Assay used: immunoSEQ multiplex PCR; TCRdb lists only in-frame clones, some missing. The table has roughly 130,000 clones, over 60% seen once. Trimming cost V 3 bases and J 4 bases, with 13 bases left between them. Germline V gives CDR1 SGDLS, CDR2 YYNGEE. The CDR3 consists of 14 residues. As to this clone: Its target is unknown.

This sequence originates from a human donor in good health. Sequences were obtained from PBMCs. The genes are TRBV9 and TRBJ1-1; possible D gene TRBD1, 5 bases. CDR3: CASSGQGLGTEAFF. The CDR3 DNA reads TGTGCCAGCAGCGGCCAGGGTTTGGGCACTGAAGCTTTCTTT.